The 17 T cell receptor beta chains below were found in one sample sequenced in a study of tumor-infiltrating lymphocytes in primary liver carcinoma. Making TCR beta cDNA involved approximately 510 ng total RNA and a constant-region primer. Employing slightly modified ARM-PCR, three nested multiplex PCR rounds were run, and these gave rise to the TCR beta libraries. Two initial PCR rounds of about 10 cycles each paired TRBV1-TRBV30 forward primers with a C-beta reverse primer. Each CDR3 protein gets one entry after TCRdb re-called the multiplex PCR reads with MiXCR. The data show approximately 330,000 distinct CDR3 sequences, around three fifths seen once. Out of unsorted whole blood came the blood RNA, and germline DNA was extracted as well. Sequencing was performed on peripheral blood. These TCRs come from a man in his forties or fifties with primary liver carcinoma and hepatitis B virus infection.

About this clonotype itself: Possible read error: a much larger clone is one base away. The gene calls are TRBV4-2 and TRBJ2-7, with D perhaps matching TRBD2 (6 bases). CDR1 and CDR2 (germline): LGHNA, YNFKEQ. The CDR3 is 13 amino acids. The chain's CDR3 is CASGQDSGSEQYF. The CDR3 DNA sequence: TGTGCCAGCGGCCAAGATAGCGGTAGCGAGCAGTACTTC.

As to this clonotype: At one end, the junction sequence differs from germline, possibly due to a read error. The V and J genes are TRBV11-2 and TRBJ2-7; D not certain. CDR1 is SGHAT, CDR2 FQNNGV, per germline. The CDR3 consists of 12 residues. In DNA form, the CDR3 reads TGTGCTAGCAGCTCTCCGCACTGCGAGCAGTACTTC. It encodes CASSSPHCEQYF.

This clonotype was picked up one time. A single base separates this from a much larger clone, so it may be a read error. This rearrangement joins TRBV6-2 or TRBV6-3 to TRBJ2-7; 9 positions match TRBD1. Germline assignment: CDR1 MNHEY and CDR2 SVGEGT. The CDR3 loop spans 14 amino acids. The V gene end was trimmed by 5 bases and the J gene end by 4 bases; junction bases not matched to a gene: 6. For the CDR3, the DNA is TGTGCCAGCAGTCTGGCTGGGACAGGGTACGAGCAGTACTTC. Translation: CASSLAGTGYEQYF.

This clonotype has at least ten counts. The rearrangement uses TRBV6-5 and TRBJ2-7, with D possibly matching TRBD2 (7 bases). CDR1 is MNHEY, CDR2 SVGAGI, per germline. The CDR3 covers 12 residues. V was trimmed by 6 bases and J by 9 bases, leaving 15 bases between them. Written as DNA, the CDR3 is TGTGCCAGCAGACGAGGGGGGGAGGTGCAGTACTTC. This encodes CASRRGGEVQYF.

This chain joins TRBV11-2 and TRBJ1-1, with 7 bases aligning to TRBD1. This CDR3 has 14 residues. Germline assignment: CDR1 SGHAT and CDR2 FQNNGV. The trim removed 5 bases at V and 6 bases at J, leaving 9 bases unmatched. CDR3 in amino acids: CASSLYRGNAEAFF. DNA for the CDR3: TGTGCCAGCAGCCTGTACAGGGGTAACGCTGAAGCTTTCTTT.

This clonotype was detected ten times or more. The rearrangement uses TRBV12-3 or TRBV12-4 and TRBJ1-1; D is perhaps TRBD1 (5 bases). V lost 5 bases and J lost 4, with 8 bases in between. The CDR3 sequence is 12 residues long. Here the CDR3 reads CASSQQVTEAFF. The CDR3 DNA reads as TGTGCCAGCAGTCAACAGGTCACTGAAGCTTTCTTT.

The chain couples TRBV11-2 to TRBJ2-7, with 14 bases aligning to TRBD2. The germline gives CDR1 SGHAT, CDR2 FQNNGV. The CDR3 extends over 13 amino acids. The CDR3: CASNSRTSGRPLV. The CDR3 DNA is TGTGCCAGCAACTCGAGGACTAGCGGGAGGCCCTTAGTC.

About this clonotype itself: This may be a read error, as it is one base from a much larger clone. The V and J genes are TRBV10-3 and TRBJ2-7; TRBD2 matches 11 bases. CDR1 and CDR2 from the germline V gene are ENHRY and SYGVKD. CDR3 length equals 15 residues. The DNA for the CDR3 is TGTGCCGTCAGTGGTGGGACTAGCGGAACCTACGAGCAGTACTTC. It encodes CAVSGGTSGTYEQYF.

CDR3 protein: CANSARLSGDLETQYF. The CDR3 coding sequence is TGTGCCAATAGCGCGCGACTATCGGGAGATTTGGAGACCCAGTACTTC. The gene calls are TRBV11-2 and TRBJ2-5, with a tentative D call TRBD2 (6 bases). The CDR3 consists of 16 residues. Germline assignment: CDR1 SGHAT and CDR2 FQNNGV. V lost 10 bases and J 5 bases, leaving 26 bases between the germline ends.

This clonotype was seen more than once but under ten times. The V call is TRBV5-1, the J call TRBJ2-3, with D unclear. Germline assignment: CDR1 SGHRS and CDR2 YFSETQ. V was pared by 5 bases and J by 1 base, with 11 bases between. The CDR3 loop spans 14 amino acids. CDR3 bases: TGCGCCAGCAGTTTTGCTCCTCGCACAGATACGCAGTATTTT. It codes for CASSFAPRTDTQYF.

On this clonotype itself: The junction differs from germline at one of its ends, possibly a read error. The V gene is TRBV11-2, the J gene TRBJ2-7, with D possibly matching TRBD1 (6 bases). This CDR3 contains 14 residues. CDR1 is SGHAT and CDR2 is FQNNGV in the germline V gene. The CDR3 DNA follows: TGTGCCAGAAGCCCCGGACAGCTGTCCTGCGAGCAGTACTTC. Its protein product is CARSPGQLSCEQYF.

The CDR3 loop reads CASSTAGTSRETQYF. CDR3 bases: TGTGCCAGTAGTACAGCCGGGACTAGCAGAGAGACCCAGTACTTC. The chain couples TRBV6-6 to TRBJ2-5, with 9 positions matching TRBD2. Losses at the gene ends were 9 bases for V and 4 bases for J; bases not matched to a gene: 12. This CDR3 has 15 residues. Germline CDR1 reads MNHNY; CDR2 reads SVGAGI (reference sequence).

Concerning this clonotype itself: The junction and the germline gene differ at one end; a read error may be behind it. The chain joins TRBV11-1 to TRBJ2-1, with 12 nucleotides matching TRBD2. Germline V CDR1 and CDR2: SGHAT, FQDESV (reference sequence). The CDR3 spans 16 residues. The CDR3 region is CTSSLGSSGRAYEQFF. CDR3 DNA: TGTACCAGCAGCTTAGGCTCTAGCGGGAGGGCCTATGAGCAGTTCTTC.

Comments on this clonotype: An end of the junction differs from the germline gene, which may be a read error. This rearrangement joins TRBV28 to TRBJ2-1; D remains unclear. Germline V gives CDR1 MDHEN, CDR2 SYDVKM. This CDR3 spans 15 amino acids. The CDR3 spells CASSLAVGLENERFF. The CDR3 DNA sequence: TGTGCCAGCAGTTTAGCGGTAGGTCTCGAGAATGAGCGGTTCTTC.

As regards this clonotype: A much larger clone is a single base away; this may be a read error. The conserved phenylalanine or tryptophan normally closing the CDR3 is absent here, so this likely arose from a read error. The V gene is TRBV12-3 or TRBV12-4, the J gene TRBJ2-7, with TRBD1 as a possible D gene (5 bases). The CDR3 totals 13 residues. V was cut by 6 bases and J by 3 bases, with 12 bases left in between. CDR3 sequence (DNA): TGTGCCAGCAGCCAAGGACAATTCTACGAGCAGTACTTA. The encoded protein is CASSQGQFYEQYL.

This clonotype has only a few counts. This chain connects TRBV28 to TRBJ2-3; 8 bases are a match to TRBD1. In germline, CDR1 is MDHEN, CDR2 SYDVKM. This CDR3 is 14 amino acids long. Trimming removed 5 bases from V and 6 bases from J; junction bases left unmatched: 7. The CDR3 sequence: CASSATGAADTQYF. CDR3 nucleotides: TGTGCCAGCAGTGCGACAGGGGCCGCGGATACGCAGTATTTT. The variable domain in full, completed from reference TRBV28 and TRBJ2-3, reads DVKVTQSSRYLVKRTGEKVFLECVQDMDHENMFWYRQDPGLGLRLIYFSYDVKMKEKGDIPEGYSVSREKKERFSLILESASTNQTSMYLCASSATGAADTQYFGPGTRLTVL.

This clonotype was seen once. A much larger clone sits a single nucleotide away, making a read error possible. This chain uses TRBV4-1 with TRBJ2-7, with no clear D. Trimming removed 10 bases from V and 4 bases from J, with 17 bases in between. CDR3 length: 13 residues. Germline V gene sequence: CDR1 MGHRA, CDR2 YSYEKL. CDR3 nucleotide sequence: TGCGCCACCGCCCTGGACCTACTTTACGAGCAGTACTTC. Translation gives CATALDLLYEQYF.